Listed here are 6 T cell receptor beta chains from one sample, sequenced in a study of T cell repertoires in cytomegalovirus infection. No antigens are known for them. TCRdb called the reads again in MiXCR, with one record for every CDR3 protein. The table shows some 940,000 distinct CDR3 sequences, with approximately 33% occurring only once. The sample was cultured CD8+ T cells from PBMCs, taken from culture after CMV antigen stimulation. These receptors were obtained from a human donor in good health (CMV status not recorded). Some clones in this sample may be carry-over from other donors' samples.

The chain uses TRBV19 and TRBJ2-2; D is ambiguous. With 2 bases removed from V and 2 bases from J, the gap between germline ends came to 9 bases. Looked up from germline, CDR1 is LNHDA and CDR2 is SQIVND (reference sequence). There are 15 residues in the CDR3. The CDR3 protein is CASSIIRHNTGELFF. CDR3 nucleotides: TGTGCCAGTAGTATAATACGGCACAACACCGGGGAGCTGTTTTTT.

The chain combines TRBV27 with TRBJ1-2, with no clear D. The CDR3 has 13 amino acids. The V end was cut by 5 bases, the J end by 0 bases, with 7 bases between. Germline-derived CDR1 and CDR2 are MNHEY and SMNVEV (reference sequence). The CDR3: CASSPSPNYGYTF. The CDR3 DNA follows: TGTGCCAGCAGTCCCTCCCCTAACTATGGCTACACCTTC.

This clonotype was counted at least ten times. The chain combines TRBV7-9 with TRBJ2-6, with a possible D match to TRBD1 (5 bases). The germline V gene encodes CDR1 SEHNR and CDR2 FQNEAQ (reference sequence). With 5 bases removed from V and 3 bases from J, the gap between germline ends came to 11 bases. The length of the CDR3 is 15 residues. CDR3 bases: TGTGCCAGCAGCATCAGGGCGGATGGGGCCAACGTCCTGACTTTC. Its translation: CASSIRADGANVLTF.

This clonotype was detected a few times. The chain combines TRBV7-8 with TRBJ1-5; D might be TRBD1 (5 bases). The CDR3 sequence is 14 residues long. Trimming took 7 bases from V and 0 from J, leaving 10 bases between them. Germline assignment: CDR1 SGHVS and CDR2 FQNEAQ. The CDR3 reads CASTETVSNQPQHF. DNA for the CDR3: TGTGCCAGCACGGAGACAGTTAGCAATCAGCCCCAGCATTTT.

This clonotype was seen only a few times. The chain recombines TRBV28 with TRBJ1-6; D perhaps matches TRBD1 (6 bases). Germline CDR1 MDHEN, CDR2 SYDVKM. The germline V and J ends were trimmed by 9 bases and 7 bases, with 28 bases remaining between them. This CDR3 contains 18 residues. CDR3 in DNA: TGTGCCAGTACAGGGAAACTTGCCCTAAACCGGCTAAATTCACCCCTCCACTTT. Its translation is CASTGKLALNRLNSPLHF. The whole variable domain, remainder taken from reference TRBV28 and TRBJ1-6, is DVKVTQSSRYLVKRTGEKVFLECVQDMDHENMFWYRQDPGLGLRLIYFSYDVKMKEKGDIPEGYSVSREKKERFSLILESASTNQTSMYLCASTGKLALNRLNSPLHFGNGTRLTVT.

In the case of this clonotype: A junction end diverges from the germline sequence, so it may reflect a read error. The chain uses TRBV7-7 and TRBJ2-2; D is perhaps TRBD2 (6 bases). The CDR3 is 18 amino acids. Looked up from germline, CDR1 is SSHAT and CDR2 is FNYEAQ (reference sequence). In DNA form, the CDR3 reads TGTGCTAGCAGCCCAAGGGACTCGCCAGAACCGAACACCGGGGAGCTGTTTTTT. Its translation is CASSPRDSPEPNTGELFF.